Reported below is one T cell receptor beta chain. Its cognate antigen is unknown. The germline gives CDR1 LNHDA, CDR2 SQIVND (reference sequence). V dropped 5 bases and J dropped 7 bases, with 11 bases sitting between them. The CDR3 consists of 12 residues. These data belong to a study of shared clonotypes between healthy human individuals. Study-level background: Contributing individuals were two females and a few males aged 18 to 49. Broader study findings: Measured sharing among donors was expected to vary with sequencing depth.

All donors were Caucasian adults living in Nashville, Tennessee. Per the study methods: ImmunoSEQ supplied junction-only sequences lacking quality scores, so filtering was different. Repertoires were generated with immunoSEQ multiplex PCR, while TCRdb's copy carries only in-frame clones and drops some. The V and J calls and clone size come from that table; D and trimming were worked out from the DNA. Among some 470,000 clones listed, about 82% were seen once. This clonotype was sampled from a woman aged 35 to 49 in good health. Some clones in this sample may be carry-over from other donors' samples. The chain links TRBV19 to TRBJ1-2; D perhaps matches TRBD1 (5 bases). The sequencing input was PBMCs. CDR3 DNA sequence: TGTGCCAGTAGTCAGGGCCCTCCTGGCTACACCTTC. It yields the protein CASSQGPPGYTF. Full variable domain (outside the CDR3, taken from reference TRBV19 and TRBJ1-2): DGGITQSPKYLFRKEGQNVTLSCEQNLNHDAMYWYRQDPGQGLRLIYYSQIVNDFQKGDIAEGYSVSREKKESFPLTVTSAQKNPTAFYLCASSQGPPGYTFGSGTRLTVV.